This T cell receptor (beta chain) was sequenced in a study of glioma-infiltrating T cells after dendritic cell vaccination. The count of this clone is one. There are 14 residues in the CDR3. Germline CDR1 and CDR2: SGHAT and FQNNGV. V was clipped by 1 base and J by 4 bases, with 10 bases between them. The data were produced by immunoSEQ multiplex PCR, yet TCRdb's version contains in-frame clones alone and is incomplete. The table has over 90,000 clones, around 80% seen once. Noted time point: after dendritic cell vaccination, including at tumor progression/relapse. Selection required adequate fresh-frozen tumor tissue plus more than two years' survival data.

Sequenced here: blood, sampled after dendritic cell vaccination. The chain recombines TRBV11-2 with TRBJ2-5; the D gene is possibly TRBD1 (6 bases). This clonotype was obtained from a human donor with glioblastoma. CDR3 bases: TGTGCCAGCAGCTTAGGGGGACATACAGAGACCCAGTACTTC. Amino acids: CASSLGGHTETQYF. The full variable domain, its missing parts supplied by reference TRBV11-2 and TRBJ2-5, is EAGVAQSPRYKIIEKRQSVAFWCNPISGHATLYWYQQILGQGPKLLIQFQNNGVVDDSQLPKDRFSAERLKGVDSTLKIQPAKLEDSAVYLCASSLGGHTETQYFGPGTRLLVL.